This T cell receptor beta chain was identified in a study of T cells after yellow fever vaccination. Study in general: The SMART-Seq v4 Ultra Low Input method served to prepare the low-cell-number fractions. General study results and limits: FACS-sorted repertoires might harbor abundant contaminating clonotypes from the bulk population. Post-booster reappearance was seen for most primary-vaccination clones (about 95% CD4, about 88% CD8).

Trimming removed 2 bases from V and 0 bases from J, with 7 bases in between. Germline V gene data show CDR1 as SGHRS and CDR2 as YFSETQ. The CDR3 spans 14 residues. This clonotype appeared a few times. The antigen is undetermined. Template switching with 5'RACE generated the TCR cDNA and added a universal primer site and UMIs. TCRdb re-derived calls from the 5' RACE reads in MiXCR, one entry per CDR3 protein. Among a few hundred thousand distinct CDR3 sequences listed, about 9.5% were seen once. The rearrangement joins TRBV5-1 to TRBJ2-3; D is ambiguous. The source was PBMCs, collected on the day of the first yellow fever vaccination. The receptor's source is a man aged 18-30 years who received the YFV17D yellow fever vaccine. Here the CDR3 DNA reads TGCGCCAGCAGCTTACCTACTAGCACAGATACGCAGTATTTT. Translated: CASSLPTSTDTQYF. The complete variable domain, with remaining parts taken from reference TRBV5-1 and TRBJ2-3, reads KAGVTQTPRYLIKTRGQQVTLSCSPISGHRSVSWYQQTPGQGLQFLFEYFSETQRNKGNFPGRFSGRQFSNSRSEMNVSTLELGDSALYLCASSLPTSTDTQYFGPGTRLTVL.